A selection of T cell receptor beta chains follows, all from one sample in a study of T-cell reconstitution after alpha-beta-depleted transplantation in children. TCRdb re-called the PCR reads through MiXCR, storing one row per CDR3 protein. This table has around 300,000 distinct CDR3 sequences, roughly 11% appearing once. The specimen comprised peripheral blood, sampled 180 days after TCRalphabeta/CD19-depleted stem cell transplant. These receptor sequences come from a male patient aged 2 to 10 who had a stem cell transplant for chronic granulomatous disease, so the T cells may come from the graft donor. Both conserved end residues are part of each CDR3. Fields, in order: V gene, D gene, J gene, clone size, CDR3 protein, CDR3 DNA. D genes are given only for firm matches. Clone size is shown for a subset of rows, as once, few, many or a class of expanded clone.

>TRBV9|TRBD2|TRBJ2-1|many
CASSVHLAGGGDEQFF
TGTGCCAGCAGCGTCCACCTAGCGGGAGGCGGCGATGAGCAGTTCTTC
>TRBV5-1|TRBD1|TRBJ2-1|many
CASSPLRGPNEQFF
TGCGCCAGCAGCCCTCTGAGGGGGCCCAATGAGCAGTTCTTC
>TRBV4-3|TRBD2|TRBJ2-5|many
CASSPGTIQETQYF
TGCGCCAGCAGCCCCGGGACTATCCAAGAGACCCAGTACTTC
>TRBV27|.|TRBJ2-3|many
CASRGLIPDTQYF
TGTGCCAGCAGGGGACTTATCCCAGATACGCAGTATTTT
>TRBV18|.|TRBJ2-6|.
CASSAGQLANVLTF
TGTGCCAGCTCAGCTGGACAGTTGGCCAACGTCCTGACTTTC
>TRBV11-2|TRBD1|TRBJ2-3|many
CASSTRRQGGTDTQYF
TGTGCCAGCAGTACGAGGCGACAGGGGGGCACAGATACGCAGTATTTT
>TRBV20-1|.|TRBJ2-3|many
CSARADFTGRDTQYF
TGCAGTGCTAGAGCGGACTTCACGGGAAGGGATACGCAGTATTTT
>TRBV5-6|.|TRBJ2-3|many
CASSLVRGPADTQYF
TGTGCCAGCAGCTTGGTACGGGGGCCGGCAGATACGCAGTATTTT
>TRBV5-6|.|TRBJ1-5|many
CASSKNSNQPQHF
TGTGCCAGCAGCAAGAATAGCAATCAGCCCCAGCATTTT
>TRBV15|.|TRBJ2-1|many
CATSRGGQAGTSVYNEQFF
TGTGCCACCAGCAGAGGGGGACAGGCCGGGACTAGTGTCTACAATGAGCAGTTCTTC
>TRBV28|TRBD2|TRBJ2-7|many
CASSSGRQRQYF
TGTGCCAGCTCTAGCGGGAGACAACGGCAGTACTTC
>TRBV20-1|.|TRBJ2-1|many
CSAKRSIFYNEQFF
TGCAGTGCAAAGCGGTCGATCTTCTACAATGAGCAGTTCTTC
>TRBV4-1|TRBD1|TRBJ1-2|many
CASSQPGGQPYGYTF
TGCGCCAGCAGCCAACCAGGGGGACAGCCCTATGGCTACACCTTC
>TRBV23-1|.|TRBJ2-2|.
CASSQGQPSTGELFF
TGCGCCAGCAGTCAAGGGCAGCCCTCCACCGGGGAGCTGTTTTTT
>TRBV20-1|.|TRBJ2-3|many
CSAMVAGRSTDTQYF
TGCAGTGCTATGGTCGCTGGGCGTAGCACAGATACGCAGTATTTT
>TRBV12-3/TRBV12-4|TRBD2|TRBJ2-7|many
CASSFQRGGSYEQYF
TGTGCCAGCAGTTTCCAGCGGGGGGGCAGTTACGAGCAGTACTTC
>TRBV19|.|TRBJ1-1|.
CASSLNPGLTGAFF
TGTGCCAGTTCACTCAACCCGGGCCTAACAGGGGCTTTCTTT